This T cell receptor (beta chain) was recorded in a study of blood T cell repertoires in COVID-19. Study overall: Some COVID-19 samples were acute and others convalescent; all came from the United States, Italy and Spain. PBMCs, B-cell-depleted T cells, or T cells were the source of the cDNA or gDNA that made up the material.

Original data processing: It was from reference gene primer amplification that nucleated cell counts were estimated. Repertoires were generated with immunoSEQ multiplex PCR, while TCRdb's copy carries only in-frame clones and drops some. Clonal size and the V and J genes are those of that table, whereas D and trimming came from the DNA. This sample has just under 150,000 clones, with roughly 90% found just once. In germline, CDR1 is SGHRS, CDR2 YFSETQ. The CDR3 totals 13 residues. With V trimmed by 4 bases and J by 2 bases, 2 bases remained unmatched. Sequenced: peripheral blood. V gene TRBV5-1 combines with J gene TRBJ1-2; 7 bases match TRBD1. This clonotype originated in a human donor in a cohort sampled during active COVID-19. CDR3 protein: CASSVRGNYGYTF. The CDR3 DNA sequence: TGCGCCAGCAGCGTCAGGGGGAACTATGGCTACACCTTC.